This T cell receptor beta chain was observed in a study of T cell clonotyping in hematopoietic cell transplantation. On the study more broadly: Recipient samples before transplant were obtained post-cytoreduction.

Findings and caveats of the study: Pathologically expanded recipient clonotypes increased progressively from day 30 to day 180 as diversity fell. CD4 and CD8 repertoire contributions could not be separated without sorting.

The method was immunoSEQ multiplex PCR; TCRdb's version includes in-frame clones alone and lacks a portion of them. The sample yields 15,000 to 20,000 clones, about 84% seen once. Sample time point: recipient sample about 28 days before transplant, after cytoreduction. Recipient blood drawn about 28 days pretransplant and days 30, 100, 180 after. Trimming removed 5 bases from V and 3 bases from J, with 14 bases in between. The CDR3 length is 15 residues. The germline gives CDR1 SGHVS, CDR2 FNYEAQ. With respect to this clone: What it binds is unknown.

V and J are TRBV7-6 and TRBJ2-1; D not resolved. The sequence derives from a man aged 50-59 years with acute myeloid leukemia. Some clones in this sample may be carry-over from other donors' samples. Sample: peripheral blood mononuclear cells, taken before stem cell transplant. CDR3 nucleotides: TGTGCCAGCAGCCGGACCCACCCGGGCTACAATGAGCAGTTCTTC. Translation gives CASSRTHPGYNEQFF.